A single sample is the source of the 27 T cell receptor beta chains below, sequenced in a study of T cell responses to AZD1222 COVID-19 vaccine. Measured with immunoSEQ multiplex PCR; TCRdb has only the in-frame clones, and not every one. Of about 100,000 clones listed, more than 75% are singletons. The sample here was peripheral blood, taken on day 0 of AZD1222 vaccination. All receptors come from an adult in good health.

Only a few counts were recorded for this clone. The chain employs TRBV7-2 and TRBJ1-2, with TRBD1 matching 10 bases. The length of the CDR3 is 15 residues. The V gene end was trimmed by 4 bases and the J gene end by 4 bases; junction bases not matched to a gene: 6. Germline values: CDR1 SGHTA, CDR2 FQGNSA. CDR3: CASSYTGQGPYGYTF. The CDR3 region has the DNA TGTGCCAGCAGCTACACGGGACAGGGGCCCTATGGCTACACCTTC.

This chain uses TRBV5-1 with TRBJ1-3; no definite D call. This CDR3 comprises 17 residues. Trimming removed 4 bases at V and 0 bases at J, with 17 bases between. In germline, CDR1 is SGHRS, CDR2 YFSETQ. CDR3 amino acids: CASSPRSSTSSGNTIYF. In DNA, the CDR3 is TGCGCCAGCAGCCCGCGATCATCGACCAGCTCTGGAAACACCATATATTTT.

V is TRBV30 and J is TRBJ1-3; 8 nucleotides line up with TRBD1. Unmatched junction bases numbered 0, after V lost 1 base and J lost 4 bases. Germline V gives CDR1 GTSNPN, CDR2 SVGIG (reference sequence). This CDR3 is 13 amino acids long. CDR3: CAWSAGGGNTIYF. CDR3 DNA: TGTGCCTGGAGTGCAGGGGGCGGAAACACCATATATTTT.

The V call is TRBV6-6, the J call TRBJ1-2, with a tentative D call TRBD1 (6 bases). CDR1 and CDR2 (germline): MNHNY, SVGAGI (reference sequence). V dropped 2 bases and J dropped 8 bases, with 18 bases sitting between them. The CDR3 is 15 amino acids. This CDR3 reads CASSYAIGGEGGYTF. The DNA for the CDR3 is TGTGCCAGCAGTTACGCGATAGGGGGGGAGGGAGGCTACACCTTC.

This chain connects TRBV28 to TRBJ1-5; tentatively, D is TRBD1 (5 bases). Germline lookup yields CDR1 MDHEN and CDR2 SYDVKM. The V and J ends lost 3 bases and 6 bases respectively, with 12 bases between them. The CDR3 runs to 14 residues. The CDR3 region is CASSLGGYVQPQHF. The CDR3 DNA reads TGTGCCAGCAGTTTGGGGGGGTATGTTCAGCCCCAGCATTTT.

V and J are TRBV5-6 and TRBJ2-7; 8 nucleotides agree with TRBD1. Unmatched junction bases numbered 7, after V lost 3 bases and J lost 5 bases. The CDR3 is 14 residues long. Germline V gives CDR1 SGHDT, CDR2 YYEEEE. CDR3 sequence reads: CASSSNRGRNEQYF. For the CDR3, the DNA is TGTGCCAGCAGCTCCAACAGGGGGAGGAACGAGCAGTACTTC.

The rearrangement links TRBV5-1 to TRBJ1-1; D is unclear. The CDR3 has 14 residues. Germline lookup yields CDR1 SGHRS and CDR2 YFSETQ. Trimming took 2 bases from V and 0 from J, leaving 8 bases between them. The CDR3 bases are TGCGCCAGCAGCTTTGAGCAGGTGAACACTGAAGCTTTCTTT. Translated, it gives CASSFEQVNTEAFF.

The chain combines TRBV2 with TRBJ1-4, with D possibly TRBD1 on 6 matching bases. V was shortened by 6 bases and J by 5 bases, with 10 bases between the two germline ends. The CDR3 loop spans 13 amino acids. The germline CDR1 and CDR2 sequences are SNHLY and FYNNEI. The CDR3 spells CASSRGHNEKLFF. DNA of the CDR3: TGTGCCAGCAGCAGGGGCCACAATGAAAAACTGTTTTTT.

The V gene is TRBV11-1, the J gene TRBJ2-1; D call uncertain. Germline V gene sequence: CDR1 SGHAT, CDR2 FQDESV (reference sequence). V dropped 2 bases and J dropped 5 bases, with 7 bases sitting between them. The CDR3 length is 13 residues. This CDR3 is CASSLSQNNEQFF. CDR3 in DNA: TGTGCCAGCAGCTTATCCCAAAACAATGAGCAGTTCTTC.

This clone was observed once. The rearrangement joins TRBV7-9 to TRBJ1-1; weak D call: TRBD1 (5 bases). V gave up 5 bases and J gave up 1 base, with 14 bases separating them. Germline CDR1 SEHNR, CDR2 FQNEAQ (reference sequence). CDR3 length equals 15 residues. The CDR3, as DNA: TGTGCCAGCAGCGCCCAGGGAGGGGCGAACACTGAAGCTTTCTTT. It encodes CASSAQGGANTEAFF.

The CDR3 DNA follows: TGTGCCAGCAGCCGTGAAAGGAACAATGAGCAGTTCTTC. Translation: CASSRERNNEQFF. The chain has TRBV5-4 and TRBJ2-1; no clear D gene. The CDR3 contains 13 residues. In germline, CDR1 is SGHNT, CDR2 YYREEE (reference sequence). V was cut by 4 bases and J by 5 bases, with 10 bases left in between.

The J gene is TRBJ2-5, the V gene TRBV9; the D is unclear. In germline, CDR1 is SGDLS, CDR2 YYNGEE. The germline V and J ends were trimmed by 0 bases and 4 bases, with 10 bases remaining between them. The CDR3 loop spans 14 amino acids. CDR3 residues: CASSVGFRLETQYF. The DNA for the CDR3 is TGTGCCAGCAGCGTAGGTTTTAGATTAGAGACCCAGTACTTC.

The CDR3 region has the DNA TGCGCCAGCAGCCAAGACTGGACTGGTTCTTTCACAGATACGCAGTATTTT. It codes for CASSQDWTGSFTDTQYF. V and J are TRBV4-1 and TRBJ2-3, with D tentatively TRBD2 (5 bases). This CDR3 is built from 17 residues. From germline, CDR1 is MGHRA and CDR2 YSYEKL. The V end lost 0 bases, the J end lost 2 bases, and 15 bases lay between the germline ends.

The table lists this clone with a count of one. The rearrangement uses TRBV6-6 and TRBJ1-1, with 10 positions matching TRBD1. After removal of 6 bases from V and 3 bases from J, the junction contained 10 bases not matched to a gene. CDR3 length equals 16 residues. CDR1 and CDR2 from the germline V gene are MNHNY and SVGAGI (reference sequence). In nucleotides, the CDR3 is TGTGCCAGCAGACGCCCTGACAGGGGGCGGGACACTGAAGCTTTCTTT. Protein: CASRRPDRGRDTEAFF.

The CDR3 region is CASSTRTDEKLFF. The CDR3, as DNA: TGTGCCAGCAGCACAAGGACAGACGAAAAACTGTTTTTT. This rearrangement joins TRBV7-8 to TRBJ1-4; possible D gene TRBD1, 6 bases. Germline V gives CDR1 SGHVS, CDR2 FQNEAQ. The V end was cut by 5 bases, the J end by 8 bases, with 12 bases between. The CDR3 consists of 13 residues.

This clone has a handful of counts. The chain links TRBV2 to TRBJ1-2, with 9 bases lining up with TRBD1. The V and J ends lost 0 bases and 6 bases, in that order; junction bases with no gene match: 2. From germline, CDR1 is SNHLY and CDR2 FYNNEI. This CDR3 region has 14 residues. CDR3 sequence (DNA): TGTGCCAGCAGTGAAGCGCGGACAGGGGATGGCTACACCTTC. Translated, it gives CASSEARTGDGYTF.

This chain connects TRBV28 to TRBJ1-5, with 12 bases that match TRBD1. CDR1 is MDHEN and CDR2 is SYDVKM in the germline V gene. This CDR3 has 15 amino acids. The V and J ends lost 5 bases and 7 bases, in that order; junction bases with no gene match: 6. CDR3 nucleotides: TGTGCCAGCAGTAAGGGACAGGGGGCAAGCCAGCCCCAGCATTTT. Translated: CASSKGQGASQPQHF. Complete variable domain (other parts from reference TRBV28 and TRBJ1-5): DVKVTQSSRYLVKRTGEKVFLECVQDMDHENMFWYRQDPGLGLRLIYFSYDVKMKEKGDIPEGYSVSREKKERFSLILESASTNQTSMYLCASSKGQGASQPQHFGDGTRLSIL.

This chain connects TRBV7-3 to TRBJ1-1; D gene uncertain. CDR3 size: 14 residues. Germline assignment: CDR1 SGHTA and CDR2 FQGTGA. V dropped 0 bases and J dropped 0 bases, with 5 bases sitting between them. As DNA, the CDR3 is TGTGCCAGCAGCTTAACCGTGATGAACACTGAAGCTTTCTTT. Amino acid sequence: CASSLTVMNTEAFF.

The genes are TRBV5-1 and TRBJ2-7; TRBD1 is a possible D gene (6 bases). V lost 4 bases, J lost 0 bases, and 14 bases lay in between. Germline-derived CDR1 and CDR2 are SGHRS and YFSETQ. The CDR3 is made up of 15 amino acids. Here the CDR3 reads CASSQQGPFSYEQYF. CDR3 sequence (DNA): TGCGCCAGCAGCCAACAGGGACCCTTCTCCTACGAGCAGTACTTC.

The chain joins TRBV6-5 to TRBJ2-5; D possibly corresponds to TRBD2 (5 bases). Germline CDR1 and CDR2: MNHEY and SVGAGI. Trimming took 3 bases from V and 1 from J, leaving 9 bases between them. The CDR3 has 14 amino acids. The CDR3 DNA sequence: TGTGCCAGCAGTTATATAGGACTCCAAGAGACCCAGTACTTC. This translates into CASSYIGLQETQYF.

The V and J genes are TRBV6-2 or TRBV6-3 and TRBJ1-1, with D possibly matching TRBD1 (6 bases). The CDR3 is made up of 15 amino acids. V was clipped by 5 bases and J by 5 bases, with 18 bases between them. Germline loops: CDR1 MNHEY, CDR2 SVGEGT. For the CDR3, the DNA is TGTGCCAGCAGTGCACTCGGGGGCGCAATAACTGAAGCTTTCTTT. Amino acid sequence: CASSALGGAITEAFF.

The CDR3 loop is CASTFDGTFFSTEAFF. In DNA, the CDR3 is TGTGCCAGCACTTTCGACGGGACTTTCTTTTCCACTGAAGCTTTCTTT. The chain is built from TRBV5-5 and TRBJ1-1; TRBD1 is a possible D gene (5 bases). The CDR3 sequence is 16 residues long. The germline V and J ends were trimmed by 6 bases and 4 bases, with 22 bases remaining between them. Germline V gene sequence: CDR1 SGHKS, CDR2 YYEKEE (reference sequence).

Only one count was recorded for this clone. V gene TRBV18 combines with J gene TRBJ2-3; 7 bases line up with TRBD2. The V segment lost 6 bases and the J segment 3 bases; nucleotides outside the gene matches: 6. In germline, CDR1 is KGHSH, CDR2 LQKENI. The CDR3 is 14 amino acids. The CDR3 region is CASSPTSPTDTQYF. The CDR3 bases are TGTGCCAGCTCGCCGACTAGCCCGACAGATACGCAGTATTTT.

As concerns this clone: Different DNA sequences within this sample yield the same CDR3. The V gene is TRBV7-3, the J gene TRBJ2-2; D remains ambiguous. V was cut by 5 bases and J by 1 base, with 8 bases left in between. Germline CDR1 reads SGHTA; CDR2 reads FQGTGA. The length of the CDR3 is 14 residues. CDR3 sequence (DNA): TGTGCCAGCAGCCTGACGGGGAACACCGGGGAGCTGTTTTTT. Protein product: CASSLTGNTGELFF.

This chain links TRBV3-1 (or the pseudogene TRBV3-2) with TRBJ1-3; D unclear. This CDR3 region has 15 residues. V was shortened by 0 bases and J by 1 base, with 7 bases between the two germline ends. CDR1 and CDR2 (germline): LGHDT, YNNKEL (reference sequence). In DNA, the CDR3 is TGTGCCAGCAGCCAAGACGGTGTTTCTGGAAACACCATATATTTT. Its protein product is CASSQDGVSGNTIYF.

This chain uses TRBV28 with TRBJ1-5; TRBD1 matches 8 bases. This CDR3 spans 16 amino acids. J was trimmed by 4 bases and V by 4 bases; bases with no gene match: 9. Germline assignment: CDR1 MDHEN and CDR2 SYDVKM. CDR3 bases: TGTGCCAGCAGTTCTTCTCGGACAGGGTATAATCAGCCCCAGCATTTT. It encodes CASSSSRTGYNQPQHF. The full variable domain, with the rest looked up from reference TRBV28 and TRBJ1-5, is DVKVTQSSRYLVKRTGEKVFLECVQDMDHENMFWYRQDPGLGLRLIYFSYDVKMKEKGDIPEGYSVSREKKERFSLILESASTNQTSMYLCASSSSRTGYNQPQHFGDGTRLSIL.

The chain combines TRBV7-9 with TRBJ2-7, with TRBD1 identical over 8 bases. The J segment lost 6 bases and the V segment lost 7 bases, leaving 14 bases of the junction unmatched. The CDR3 runs to 15 residues. CDR1 is SEHNR and CDR2 is FQNEAQ in the germline V gene (reference sequence). Here the CDR3 DNA reads TGTGCCAGCAAGGAGTACGGGCAGGGGGCCTCCGAGCAGTACTTC. Amino acid sequence: CASKEYGQGASEQYF.